The present entry profiles one TCR beta chain with its context. Its antigen is still unknown. This sample is part of a study of beta chain features in type 1 diabetes. Broader study findings: A closer apparent resemblance between naive, central memory and Treg TCRB repertoires was seen in patients than in healthy donors. More deletions and fewer insertions at VDJ junctions were found in patients with type 1 diabetes. Type 1 diabetes patients showed a moderate but significant shortening of TCRB CDR3s in all four CD4+ subsets. Any PCR bias toward short templates would affect both groups alike.

Isolated RNA was reverse transcribed in full, so expressed TCRB transcripts were sequenced. TCRdb's table, derived via immunoSEQ multiplex PCR, lists solely in-frame clones and lacks some. Of 400,000 to 600,000 clones detected, roughly 31% appear once; the ten largest clones hold 0.06% to 0.07%. With 1 base removed from V and 2 bases from J, the gap between germline ends came to 9 bases. CDR1 and CDR2 from the germline V gene are SGDLS and YYNGEE. This CDR3 spans 15 amino acids. The sequenced sample consisted of naive CD4+ T cells from blood. The gene calls are TRBV9 and TRBJ1-4; D not certain. This clonotype was sampled from a man in his late teens or twenties in good health. The CDR3: CASSVQGHTNEKLFF. As DNA, the CDR3 is TGTGCCAGCAGCGTACAAGGGCATACTAATGAAAAACTGTTTTTT.